This entry lists 20 T cell receptor beta chains sequenced from one sample in a study of CXCR3-negative and CXCR3-positive naive CD8 T cells. The TRB cDNA libraries were prepared by 5' RACE with UMI labels. TCRdb re-called the 5' RACE reads and catalogs CDR3 proteins one per entry, DNA excluded. The table lists fewer than 60,000 distinct CDR3 sequences, with more than 20% in the top ten. Sequencing used memory CD8+ T cells from blood. These TCRs come from a human donor in good health. Some clones in this sample may be carry-over from other donors' samples.

The chain links TRBV7-9 to TRBJ2-5. The CDR3 covers 15 residues. CDR1 SEHNR and CDR2 FQNEAQ come from the germline V gene (reference sequence). This chain's CDR3 is CASSLVFVDSETQYF.

J is TRBJ1-2 and V is TRBV29-1; TCRdb's assignment of TRBD1 cannot be checked, as there is no DNA. The CDR3 extends over 13 amino acids. Per germline, CDR1 SQVTM and CDR2 ANQGSEA. The CDR3 region is CSARDIDNYGYTF.

The chain combines TRBV7-9 with TRBJ2-7. CDR1 and CDR2 from the germline V gene are SEHNR and FQNEAQ (reference sequence). The CDR3 consists of 15 residues. CDR3 region: CASSPGVGNGNEQYF.

The chain combines TRBV7-8 with TRBJ2-1; TCRdb reports TRBD2, a call that lacks DNA to check it against. The CDR3 has 16 residues. Germline V gene sequence: CDR1 SGHVS, CDR2 FQNEAQ. The CDR3 protein is CASSHYKLAGASGQFF. The whole variable domain, remainder taken from reference TRBV7-8 and TRBJ2-1, is GAGVSQSPRYKVAKRGQDVALRCDPISGHVSLFWYQQALGQGPEFLTYFQNEAQLDKSGLPSDRFFAERPEGSVSTLKIQRTQQEDSAVYLCASSHYKLAGASGQFFGPGTRLTVL.

This rearrangement joins TRBV28 to TRBJ2-1; TCRdb outputs TRBD2, but without DNA this stays unchecked. Germline-derived CDR1 and CDR2 are MDHEN and SYDVKM. The CDR3 covers 16 residues. CDR3 amino acids: CASRTNREEIGNEQFF.

The chain links TRBV5-5 to TRBJ2-7; the D call of TRBD2 rests on TCRdb alone, since no DNA is present to check it. CDR3 length: 14 residues. Germline V gene sequence: CDR1 SGHKS, CDR2 YYEKEE (reference sequence). The CDR3 loop is CASSTSSASYEQYF.

The chain has TRBV6-2 or TRBV6-3 and TRBJ2-7; as DNA is missing, the TRBD1 call by TCRdb cannot be tested. The CDR3 loop spans 14 amino acids. Germline values: CDR1 MNHEY, CDR2 SVGEGT. The CDR3 reads CASSFPGQGYEQYF.

The rearrangement links TRBV29-1 to TRBJ1-2; TCRdb calls TRBD1, which cannot be checked without DNA. Per germline, CDR1 SQVTM and CDR2 ANQGSEA. The CDR3 extends over 13 amino acids. CDR3 sequence: CSATKGVRDGYTF.

The chain has TRBV20-1 and TRBJ1-1. Germline V gene data show CDR1 as DFQATT and CDR2 as SNEGSKA (reference sequence). The CDR3 is made up of 12 amino acids. The CDR3 reads CSAWAGNTEAFF.

The chain links TRBV6-4 to TRBJ2-2; TCRdb returns TRBD1, unconfirmable since there is no DNA. The CDR3 is 14 amino acids. Germline lookup yields CDR1 MRHNA and CDR2 SNTAGT. Here the CDR3 reads CASSDGGGAGELFF.

Its frequency marks this clonotype as medium-sized. The chain couples TRBV4-3 to TRBJ2-1. Germline CDR1 LGHNA, CDR2 YSLEER. The CDR3 consists of 16 residues. CDR3 protein: CASSQESLGSYNEQFF.

The chain joins TRBV7-9 to TRBJ2-7; TCRdb selects TRBD2, and the lack of DNA leaves this call unchecked. Per the germline V gene, CDR1 is SEHNR and CDR2 is FQNEAQ (reference sequence). The CDR3 loop spans 16 amino acids. The CDR3 sequence is CASSLDEGLAGDEQYF.

The gene calls are TRBV7-8 and TRBJ2-1. Looked up from germline, CDR1 is SGHVS and CDR2 is FQNEAQ. This CDR3 is 15 amino acids long. CDR3 sequence: CASSSNRGLYNEQFF.

This rearrangement joins TRBV29-1 to TRBJ2-3; TCRdb lists TRBD2, though no DNA is available to test this call. The germline V gene encodes CDR1 SQVTM and CDR2 ANQGSEA. The CDR3 consists of 13 residues. CDR3 residues: CSVRGGGTDTQYF.

J is TRBJ1-1 and V is TRBV14. The CDR3 runs 13 residues. CDR1 is SGHDN and CDR2 is FVKESK in the germline V gene. The CDR3 loop is CASSQAANTEAFF.

The chain uses TRBV11-2 and TRBJ2-7; TCRdb calls TRBD1, which cannot be checked without DNA. Germline V gene data show CDR1 as SGHAT and CDR2 as FQNNGV. The CDR3 loop spans 13 amino acids. The CDR3 region is CASSLSGSYEQYF.

V and J are TRBV15 and TRBJ2-3; TCRdb proposes TRBD1, but this gene call is untestable without DNA. This CDR3 is built from 16 residues. The germline CDR1 and CDR2 sequences are LNHNV and YYDKDF (reference sequence). The CDR3 spells CATSRDGPMNADTQYF.

The V call is TRBV29-1, the J call TRBJ2-7; there is no DNA to check the TCRdb D call of TRBD1. The CDR3 has 12 residues. Germline V CDR1 and CDR2: SQVTM, ANQGSEA. The CDR3 spells CSVRGQAYEQYF.

The chain joins TRBV20-1 to TRBJ2-1; TCRdb names TRBD2, which stays unverified in the absence of DNA. The CDR3 is 14 amino acids. CDR1 and CDR2 (germline): DFQATT, SNEGSKA (reference sequence). The CDR3 reads CSARRLAGNNEQFF.

V is TRBV6-2 or TRBV6-3 and J is TRBJ1-5; the D gene TCRdb calls, TRBD1, cannot be checked with no DNA. This CDR3 is built from 15 residues. Germline V CDR1 and CDR2: MNHEY, SVGEGT. This CDR3 is CASSYNRALNQPQHF.